This T cell receptor beta chain derives from a study of molecular identifiers for immune sequencing clone quantification (dated by TCRdb to between 2018 and 2020). With respect to the entire study: For a replicate experiment, the RNA from either about 20,000 or 100,000 naive CD8 T cells was divided into five aliquots, and four of those aliquots went on to sequencing. This methods study used CD8 T cells to benchmark TCR RNA copy counting and molecular-identifier clustering-based TCR repertoire sequencing (MIDCIRS).

Overall results and qualifications from the work: When barcode sub-clustering was not used, chimeric consensus sequences inflated TCR diversity, with chimeras reaching as high as 47%. In CMV-specific effector cells, over 97% of molecules were held by clones above 20 RNA copies, whereas under 1% of molecules were held by such clones in naive cells. About three recovered TCR RNA copies per cell were obtained by modeling, versus approximately 10 by digital PCR, implying a capture efficiency of 30% to 35%. The sizes of highly expanded clones could end up underestimated when identical TCR molecules share a barcode. Spiked-in Jurkat TCR RNA equal to a single cell's worth was reported to be detectable even within one million naive CD8 T cells. The naive libraries included spiked-in Jurkat TCR RNA (10 copies' worth), and this RNA is not part of the donor repertoire.

Libraries of naive CD8 T cells were built from approximately 20,000 to 1,000,000 sorted cells, with 10%, 30% or 50% of the purified RNA used. Naive CD8 T cells, defined as CD8+CD4-CCR7+CD45RA+, were FACS-sorted into RLT Plus buffer on a BD FACSAria II. To test detection sensitivity, Jurkat RNA equivalent to about eleven TCR copies was spiked into samples of about 19,000-1,000,000 naive CD8 T cells. Enrichment of CD8 T cells was performed with RosetteSep CD8+ T Cell Enrichment Cocktail and Ficoll-Paque, after which ACK red cell lysis was carried out. Libraries were built with PCR. The reads were generated on a NextSeq 500. Bulk TCR libraries were generated as previously described, with the TCR primers listed in Table S5 used. The Qiagen AllPrep DNA/RNA kit was used to purify total RNA. Before any analysis, reads coming from multiple sequencing runs of the same library were combined into one pool. On the study's bioinformatics: Reads were retained only if an exact TCR constant sequence was present, and the retained reads were trimmed to 150 nt and grouped according to their 12-nt molecular barcodes. Reads inside each barcode group were sub-clustered using a 15% Levenshtein threshold, and a quality-weighted consensus sequence was constructed for each RNA molecule. Non-functional sequences were removed, as were lower-count sequences one edit away from another. On the basis of fitting two negative binomial distributions, barcode sub-clusters with fewer than 20% of the maximum read count were discarded. The public reads were quality trimmed at Q25 with fastp and then assembled into clones with MiXCR by TCRdb, keeping productive beta chains. Each CDR3 protein appears once, grouped with its most common genes and DNA. These V and J calls are TCRdb output, not the study's own analysis. For this sample there are approximately 630,000 distinct CDR3 sequences; about 25% appear just once. The ten largest clones add up to 0.78% of the sample.

The sample holds many counts of this clonotype. Its antigen target is currently unknown. Base-call qualities are not available, and no considerably larger clone is one nucleotide away. This sequence was found in a human donor in good health. Some libraries in this study had Jurkat cell RNA spiked in. Sequenced input: naive CD8+ T cells from blood, with Jurkat cell RNA spiked in. Taken with the paper, the label for cell subset or site translates to: FACS-sorted CD8+CD4-CCR7+CD45RA+ naive T cells.

The CDR3 has the sequence CASSQGQGWYEQYF. Read as DNA, the sequence is TGTGCCAGCAGCCAAGGGCAAGGGTGGTACGAGCAGTACTTC. The chain employs TRBV14 and TRBJ2-7; the D gene assignment is ambiguous. The CDR3 numbers 14 residues from cysteine through phenylalanine. The DNA shown is the 42-base CDR3, in frame from base 1. Per the germline V gene, SGHDN is the CDR1 and FVKESK is the CDR2. V drops 1 base and J drops 4 bases, leaving 11 bases in between.